This TCR beta chain was profiled in a study of spatial heterogeneity in lung cancer. The V gene's germline CDR1 is MNHNS and CDR2 SASEGT. V dropped 4 bases and J dropped 7; count of bases not matched to a gene: 6. The CDR3 sequence is 15 residues long. A single record per CDR3 protein comes from TCRdb applying MiXCR to the 5' RACE reads. The table shows roughly 80,000 distinct CDR3 sequences, with 10% to 15% occurring only once. This clonotype has only a few counts. The time point here: sample taken at primary tumor resection. No cell sorting; template was whole RNA from tumor, lung tissue or PBMC. The TCR originated in a male donor with early-stage non-small cell lung cancer. V is TRBV6-1 and J is TRBJ1-6, with 8 bases that match TRBD1. Sequenced here: PBMCs, sampled at surgery. The CDR3 sequence: CASSATGVGNSPLHF. The CDR3 DNA follows: TGTGCCAGCAGTGCGACAGGGGTGGGAAATTCACCCCTCCACTTT.